The 7 T cell receptor beta chains below all came from one sample that was sequenced in a study of cytomegalovirus exposure and HLA in healthy donors. Amplification used 60 Vbeta primers and 13 Jbeta primers. Produced via immunoSEQ multiplex PCR; TCRdb's table is partial and in-frame only. Among approximately 150,000 clones, 75% were seen once, and the ten largest hold 4.9%. Material: PBMCs. These receptor sequences come from a male donor in good health and CMV-seronegative.

The rearrangement uses TRBV5-6 and TRBJ2-7; a possible D gene is TRBD1 (5 bases). The CDR3 runs to 12 residues. Trimming pared 5 bases from V and 3 bases from J, leaving 9 bases between. Germline V CDR1 and CDR2: SGHDT, YYEEEE. The CDR3 region is CASRTDSYEQYF. CDR3 DNA: TGTGCCAGCAGGACCGACAGCTACGAGCAGTACTTC. Filled out from reference TRBV5-6 and TRBJ2-7, the complete variable domain reads DAGVTQSPTHLIKTRGQQVTLRCSPKSGHDTVSWYQQALGQGPQFIFQYYEEEERQRGNFPDRFSGHQFPNYSSELNVNALLLGDSALYLCASRTDSYEQYFGPGTRLTVT.

The chain is built from TRBV15 and TRBJ1-1, with unresolved D. The CDR3 totals 13 residues. Per the germline V gene, CDR1 is LNHNV and CDR2 is YYDKDF (reference sequence). V was clipped by 8 bases and J by 1 base, with 11 bases between them. For the CDR3, the DNA is TGTGCCACCTATGATCGGGGGAACACTGAAGCTTTCTTT. Encoded protein: CATYDRGNTEAFF.

The rearrangement links TRBV7-3 to TRBJ2-5; 8 bases are shared with TRBD2. V lost 3 bases to trimming and J lost 5 bases; unmatched junction nucleotides: 8. The CDR3 length is 15 residues. Germline V CDR1 and CDR2: SGHTA, FQGTGA. This chain's CDR3 is CASSLDGGAGETQYF. In DNA, the CDR3 is TGTGCCAGCAGCTTGGACGGGGGGGCCGGGGAGACCCAGTACTTC.

This chain uses TRBV18 with TRBJ1-5; no reliable D call. Germline CDR1 is KGHSH and CDR2 is LQKENI. V was trimmed by 3 bases and J by 0 bases, leaving 9 bases between them. CDR3 size: 15 residues. The CDR3 DNA is TGTGCCAGCTCACCCTTAGCGGGTAGCAATCAGCCCCAGCATTTT. Translated: CASSPLAGSNQPQHF. Based on the CDR3 plus reference TRBV18 and TRBJ1-5, the full variable domain is NAGVMQNPRHLVRRRGQEARLRCSPMKGHSHVYWYRQLPEEGLKFMVYLQKENIIDESGMPKERFSAEFPKEGPSILRIQQVVRGDSAAYFCASSPLAGSNQPQHFGDGTRLSIL.

Regarding this clone: Germline is not matched at one junction end, which may reflect a read error. This chain links TRBV30 with TRBJ1-1; 8 nucleotides align to TRBD1. The CDR3 has 14 amino acids. Germline lookup yields CDR1 GTSNPN and CDR2 SVGIG (reference sequence). The CDR3 DNA is TGTGCCTGGAGATCCGGGACAGGAGGCGAAGAAGCTTCCTTT. Protein: CAWRSGTGGEEASF. The full variable domain, its missing parts supplied by reference TRBV30 and TRBJ1-1, is SQTIHQWPATLVQPVGSPLSLECTVEGTSNPNLYWYRQAAGRGLQLLFYSVGIGQISSEVPQNLSASRPQDRQFILSSKKLLLSDSGFYLCAWRSGTGGEEASFGQGTRLTVV.

The genes are TRBV6-5 and TRBJ1-1, with 10 bases identical to TRBD1. Germline CDR1 and CDR2: MNHEY and SVGAGI. This CDR3 region has 14 residues. J was trimmed by 5 bases and V by 7 bases; bases with no gene match: 7. Here the CDR3 DNA reads TGTGCCAGCAAGGGACAGGGGAAGGGGACTGAAGCTTTCTTT. It translates to CASKGQGKGTEAFF.

The chain recombines TRBV4-1 with TRBJ2-1; 10 positions match TRBD2. V shed 1 base, J shed 7 bases, and the junction held 7 bases outside the gene matches. There are 16 residues in the CDR3. Germline-derived CDR1 and CDR2 are MGHRA and YSYEKL. In DNA, the CDR3 is TGCGCCAGCAGCCAAGGTCCAGCGGGGGGGCGGAATGAGCAGTTCTTC. Its protein is CASSQGPAGGRNEQFF.